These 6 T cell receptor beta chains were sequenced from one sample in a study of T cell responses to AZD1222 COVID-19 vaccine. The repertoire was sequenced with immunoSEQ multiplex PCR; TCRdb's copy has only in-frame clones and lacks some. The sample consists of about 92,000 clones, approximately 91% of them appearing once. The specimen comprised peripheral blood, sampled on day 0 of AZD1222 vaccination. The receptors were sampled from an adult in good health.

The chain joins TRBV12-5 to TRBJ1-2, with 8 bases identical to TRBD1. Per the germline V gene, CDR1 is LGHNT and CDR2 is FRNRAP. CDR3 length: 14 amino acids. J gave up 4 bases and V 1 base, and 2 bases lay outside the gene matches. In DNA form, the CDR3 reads TGTGCTAGTGGTTTGGGGGACAGGCCCTATGGCTACACCTTC. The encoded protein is CASGLGDRPYGYTF. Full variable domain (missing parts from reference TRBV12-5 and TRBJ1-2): DARVTQTPRHKVTEMGQEVTMRCQPILGHNTVFWYRQTMMQGLELLAYFRNRAPLDDSGMPKDRFSAEMPDATLATLKIQPSEPRDSAVYFCASGLGDRPYGYTFGSGTRLTVV.

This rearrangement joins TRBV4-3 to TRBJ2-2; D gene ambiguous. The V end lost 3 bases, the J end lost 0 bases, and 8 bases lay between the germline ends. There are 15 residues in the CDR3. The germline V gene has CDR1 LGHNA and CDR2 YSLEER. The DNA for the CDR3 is TGCGCCAGCAGCCACACGGCCCCGAACACCGGGGAGCTGTTTTTT. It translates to CASSHTAPNTGELFF.

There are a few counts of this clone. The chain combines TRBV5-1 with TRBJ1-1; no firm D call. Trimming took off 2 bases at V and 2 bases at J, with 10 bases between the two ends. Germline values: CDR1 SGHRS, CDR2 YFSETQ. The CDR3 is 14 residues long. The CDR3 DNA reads TGCGCCAGCAGCTTAAGGGCCCAAAACACTGAAGCTTTCTTT. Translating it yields CASSLRAQNTEAFF.

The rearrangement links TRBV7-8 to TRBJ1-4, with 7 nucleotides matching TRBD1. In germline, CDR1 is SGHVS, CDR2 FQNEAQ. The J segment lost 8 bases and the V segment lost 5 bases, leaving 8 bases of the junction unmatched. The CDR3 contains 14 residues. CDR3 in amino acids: CASSRTGLIEKLFF. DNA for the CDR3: TGTGCCAGCAGCCGGACAGGCCTTATAGAAAAACTGTTTTTT.

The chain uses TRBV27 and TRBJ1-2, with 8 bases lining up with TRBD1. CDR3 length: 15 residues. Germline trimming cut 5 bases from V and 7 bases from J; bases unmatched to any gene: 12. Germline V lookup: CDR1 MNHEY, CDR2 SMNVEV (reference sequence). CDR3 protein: CASSTGQGTVVGYTF. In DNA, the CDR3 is TGTGCCAGCAGTACCGGACAGGGAACGGTGGTTGGCTACACCTTC.

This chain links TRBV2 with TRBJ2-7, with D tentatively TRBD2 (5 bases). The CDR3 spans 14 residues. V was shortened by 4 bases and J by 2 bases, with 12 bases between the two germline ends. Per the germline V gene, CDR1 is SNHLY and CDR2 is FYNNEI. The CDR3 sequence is CASSVFGVAYEQYF. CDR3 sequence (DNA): TGTGCCAGCAGTGTCTTCGGGGTCGCCTACGAGCAGTACTTC.